A single T cell receptor beta chain is shown here with its context. This specimen comes from a study of blood T cell repertoires in COVID-19. Study-wide context: Researchers got acute and convalescent COVID-19 samples from the United States, Italy and Spain. Sample material is recorded as cDNA or gDNA derived from T cells, B-cell-depleted T cells, or PBMCs.

In the original processing: The assay estimated nucleated cells by amplifying reference gene primers. This table comes from immunoSEQ multiplex PCR, and its TCRdb copy is limited to in-frame clones, with some not included. D and trimming come from the DNA, and the V and J calls and clone size come from that table. The profile shows roughly 190,000 clones, 88% of them singletons. The V gene end was trimmed by 3 bases and the J gene end by 1 base; junction bases not matched to a gene: 9. The CDR3 is 16 residues long. Germline CDR1 reads DFQATT; CDR2 reads SNEGSKA (reference sequence). The V gene is TRBV20-1, the J gene TRBJ1-1, with 9 nucleotides matching TRBD1. This clonotype was obtained from a woman aged 40 to 50 who had recovered from COVID-19. Sequenced: peripheral blood. The CDR3 reads CSASPQGAMGNTEAFF. Here the CDR3 DNA reads TGCAGTGCTAGTCCACAGGGGGCTATGGGGAACACTGAAGCTTTCTTT.